These T cell receptor beta chains were read from a single sample in a study of T-cell memory formation after mild COVID-19. MiXCR, applied by TCRdb to the 5' RACE reads, yields one record per CDR3 protein. The data hold nearly 350,000 distinct CDR3 sequences, with about an eighth observed a single time. Sequenced material: PBMCs or a T cell subset sorted from them (not recorded which). These receptor sequences come from a man aged 18 to 30 who had mild COVID-19 (a few samples of this study predate the infection). Cell type and time point are not known. Both conserved end residues are part of each CDR3. The D gene is left open where the match is weak. A clone size is listed for some rows: how often the clone was seen (once, few, many), or a class if it is expanded.

j_call d_call v_call clone_size cdr3_nt cdr3_aa
TRBJ1-1 . TRBV5-5 . TGTGCCAGCAGCTCGCTAAAAGCAAACACTGAAGCTTTCTTT CASSSLKANTEAFF
TRBJ1-3 . TRBV18 few TGTGCCAGCTCCAACGGGGGCTCTGGAAACACCATATATTTT CASSNGGSGNTIYF
TRBJ2-3 . TRBV6-5 few TGTGCCACCCGCTCAGGACAACCAGATACGCAGTATTTT CATRSGQPDTQYF
TRBJ2-3 TRBD2 TRBV9 many TGTGCCAGCAGCGTAAGCCTAGCGGGGGCCCCGCCCGCAGATACGCAGTATTTT CASSVSLAGAPPADTQYF
TRBJ1-2 TRBD1 TRBV11-2 . TGTGCCAGCAGGAGACAGGGGGCTGGCTACACCTTC CASRRQGAGYTF
TRBJ2-7 . TRBV5-6 few TGTGCCAGCAGCTTCAGGGTAGCGTACGAGCAGTACTTC CASSFRVAYEQYF
TRBJ2-1 . TRBV6-2/TRBV6-3 . TGTGCCAGCAGTAGGGGCGACTACTCTTCCTACAATGAGCAGTTCTTC CASSRGDYSSYNEQFF
TRBJ1-1 . TRBV6-5 . TGTGCCAGCAGTTATGAGGGTATGAGGACTGAAGCTTTCTTT CASSYEGMRTEAFF
TRBJ1-1 . TRBV29-1 . TGCAGCGTTGCAAAGGGCACTGAAGCTTTCTTT CSVAKGTEAFF
TRBJ2-1 . TRBV11-2 . TGTGCCAGCAGCCATCCTGCGGCACCGCTGATCTCCTACAATGAGCAGTTCTTC CASSHPAAPLISYNEQFF
TRBJ2-3 . TRBV6-6 . TGTGCCAGCAGTACCCAGGGGAATACGCAGTATTTT CASSTQGNTQYF
TRBJ2-5 . TRBV7-8 few TGTGCCAGCAGCTTAGAGCCAGGGGGGTACCAAGAGACCCAGTACTTC CASSLEPGGYQETQYF
TRBJ2-1 TRBD2 TRBV20-1 . TGCAGTGCTATAACCCCGAGCGGGGGGGCCCGAGATGAGCAGTTCTTC CSAITPSGGARDEQFF
TRBJ2-5 . TRBV27 . TGTGCCAGCAGTCCCCTCGGAGGTACTCAGACCCAGTACTTC CASSPLGGTQTQYF
TRBJ1-5 . TRBV18 . TGTGCCAGCTCACCGGGGGGCCATCAGCCCCAGCATTTT CASSPGGHQPQHF
TRBJ1-1 . TRBV19 few TGTGCCAGCCAGATGAACACTGAAGCTTTCTTT CASQMNTEAFF
TRBJ1-4 . TRBV5-1 . TGCGCCAGCAGCTTGGCCGCAGAGCAACAACTGTTTTTT CASSLAAEQQLFF
TRBJ2-1 TRBD1 TRBV15 . TGTGCCACCAGCATCTTTCGTCCCGGGACAGGGAATGAGCAGTTCTTC CATSIFRPGTGNEQFF